This is a list of T cell receptor beta chains from one sample in a study of CD8 T cells in ankylosing spondylitis. TCRdb itself ran the 5' RACE reads through MiXCR, one entry per CDR3 protein. The sample has under 150,000 distinct CDR3 sequences, 9.3% seen once. Sequencing was carried out using blood, either unsorted or a sorted T cell fraction (not recorded which). The source is a male donor with ankylosing spondylitis or in good health (not recorded which). The CDR3 runs from the conserved cysteine through the conserved F or W. D genes are given only for firm matches. Size tells how often a clone was seen (once, few, many) or the class of an expanded clone, and some rows leave it out.

TRBV12-3/TRBV12-4	-	TRBJ2-5	many	CASSPRQGETQYF	TGTGCCAGCAGTCCCCGCCAGGGAGAGACCCAGTACTTC
TRBV7-8	-	TRBJ2-1	few	CASSPYTNEQFF	TGTGCCAGCAGCCCCTACACCAATGAGCAGTTCTTC
TRBV10-2	TRBD2	TRBJ2-1	many	CASGSASGSIIDDEQFF	TGCGCCAGCGGGTCGGCTAGCGGGAGCATAATAGATGATGAGCAGTTCTTC
TRBV27	TRBD2	TRBJ2-1	many	CASRSLRLAYNNEQFF	TGTGCCAGCAGATCACTTAGACTAGCGTACAACAATGAGCAGTTCTTC
TRBV5-1	-	TRBJ1-5	few	CASSLGPDRQPQHF	TGCGCCAGCAGCTTGGGACCGGACCGTCAGCCCCAGCATTTT
TRBV20-1	-	TRBJ2-7	many	CSATHIHGEQYF	TGCAGTGCTACCCACATTCATGGAGAGCAGTACTTC
TRBV4-3	-	TRBJ2-5	many	CASSQEKRETQYF	TGCGCCAGCAGCCAAGAGAAGCGGGAGACCCAGTACTTC
TRBV19	-	TRBJ2-7	many	CASSTRLANRYEQYF	TGTGCCAGTAGTACCCGGCTAGCGAATAGATACGAGCAGTACTTC
TRBV20-1	-	TRBJ2-3	many	CSATRPGRGTDTQYF	TGCAGTGCTACCAGGCCGGGAAGGGGCACAGATACGCAGTATTTT
TRBV7-9	-	TRBJ2-1	many	CASSGGLADNEQFF	TGTGCCAGCAGCGGGGGGCTAGCGGACAATGAGCAGTTCTTC
TRBV5-8	-	TRBJ2-2	-	CASRPSANTGELFF	TGTGCCAGCAGACCCAGCGCGAACACCGGGGAGCTGTTTTTT
TRBV7-2	-	TRBJ2-2	few	CASSATVPGLSTGELFF	TGTGCCAGCAGCGCGACAGTACCGGGGCTGAGCACCGGGGAGCTGTTTTTT
TRBV5-1	TRBD2	TRBJ2-7	many	CASSFYGTSPSF	TGCGCCAGCAGCTTCTACGGGACTAGCCCATCCTTC
TRBV5-1	TRBD2	TRBJ2-1	few	CASKGLAADNEQFF	TGCGCCAGCAAGGGACTAGCGGCTGACAATGAGCAGTTCTTC
TRBV27	TRBD2	TRBJ2-2	many	CASSSGILAGVTGELFF	TGTGCCAGCAGTTCGGGGATACTAGCGGGAGTCACCGGGGAGCTGTTTTTT
TRBV20-1	TRBD2	TRBJ2-3	many	CSARDRRLANTDTQYF	TGCAGTGCTAGAGATCGGCGACTAGCGAACACAGATACGCAGTATTTT
TRBV6-5	-	TRBJ2-3	many	CASSYSPTDTDTQYF	TGTGCCAGCAGTTACTCCCCGACCGACACAGATACGCAGTATTTT
TRBV5-1	-	TRBJ1-1	many	CASKSSELGTEAFF	TGCGCCAGCAAGTCATCCGAGCTGGGCACTGAAGCTTTCTTT
TRBV5-1	TRBD1	TRBJ2-2	-	CASSSTGGPGELFF	TGCGCCAGCAGCTCGACAGGGGGCCCCGGGGAGCTGTTTTTT
TRBV7-9	TRBD1	TRBJ1-2	many	CASSIGTGVRGYTF	TGTGCCAGCAGCATCGGGACAGGGGTTCGAGGCTACACCTTC
TRBV3-1	-	TRBJ1-1	few	CASSPLRNTEAFF	TGTGCCAGCAGCCCCCTTAGGAACACTGAAGCTTTCTTT
TRBV12-3/TRBV12-4	TRBD2	TRBJ2-1	many	CASSLGLAGNEQFF	TGTGCCAGCAGTCTAGGACTAGCCGGTAATGAGCAGTTCTTC
TRBV7-2	TRBD2	TRBJ2-3	many	CASSSRLAILTDTQYF	TGTGCCAGCAGCTCCAGACTAGCGATCCTCACAGATACGCAGTATTTT
TRBV28	-	TRBJ1-3	few	CASEAPAPGNTIYF	TGTGCCAGCGAAGCACCTGCTCCTGGAAACACCATATATTTT
TRBV20-1	TRBD2	TRBJ2-1	many	CSARRPLAGGPTNNEQFF	TGCAGTGCTAGACGACCTCTAGCGGGAGGGCCGACTAACAATGAGCAGTTCTTC
TRBV9	TRBD1	TRBJ1-1	-	CASSPGGGLNTEAFF	TGTGCCAGCAGCCCAGGGGGTGGGTTGAACACTGAAGCTTTCTTT
TRBV7-9	TRBD1	TRBJ2-7	many	CASSWGTGGLDEQYF	TGTGCCAGCAGCTGGGGGACAGGGGGTTTAGACGAGCAGTACTTC
TRBV4-2	TRBD2	TRBJ2-3	-	CASSQVAGPSTDTQYF	TGTGCCAGCAGCCAAGTAGCGGGTCCAAGCACAGATACGCAGTATTTT
TRBV20-1	-	TRBJ1-5	many	CSARIVNSNQPQHF	TGCAGTGCTAGAATTGTCAATAGCAATCAGCCCCAGCATTTT
TRBV4-1	-	TRBJ2-2	-	CASSQVGGTGELFF	TGCGCCAGCAGCCAAGTGGGGGGCACCGGGGAGCTGTTTTTT
TRBV12-3/TRBV12-4	TRBD1	TRBJ1-2	many	CASSSRLTGGYYGYTF	TGTGCCAGCAGTTCCCGATTGACAGGGGGCTACTATGGCTACACCTTC
TRBV2	TRBD2	TRBJ2-7	many	CASRDGTSGPYEQYF	TGTGCCAGCAGGGACGGGACTAGCGGACCCTACGAGCAGTACTTC
TRBV29-1	TRBD1	TRBJ2-1	many	CSVVKDRRSNEQFF	TGCAGCGTTGTGAAGGACAGGCGTTCTAATGAGCAGTTCTTC
TRBV29-1	-	TRBJ2-1	many	CSVVTGNEQFF	TGCAGCGTTGTAACAGGAAATGAGCAGTTCTTC
TRBV6-5	-	TRBJ2-7	few	CASSYSQISYEQYF	TGTGCCAGCAGTTACTCACAGATCTCCTACGAGCAGTACTTC
TRBV27	-	TRBJ2-5	many	CASSSYIGFVRNVETQYF	TGTGCCAGCAGTTCATATATCGGGTTTGTCAGAAACGTAGAGACCCAGTACTTC
TRBV7-2	TRBD2	TRBJ2-4	many	CASSLLAGNLKNIQYF	TGTGCCAGCAGCTTACTAGCGGGTAACCTCAAAAACATTCAGTACTTC
TRBV29-1	TRBD2	TRBJ2-7	many	CSAGTSSDEQYF	TGCAGCGCCGGGACTAGTTCCGACGAGCAGTACTTC
TRBV5-1	-	TRBJ1-5	many	CASSPGPSVGGSNQPQHF	TGCGCCAGCAGCCCAGGACCGTCGGTGGGTGGGAGCAATCAGCCCCAGCATTTT
TRBV5-6	TRBD1	TRBJ2-2	many	CASSYGTGADTGELFF	TGTGCCAGCAGCTACGGGACAGGGGCGGACACCGGGGAGCTGTTTTTT
TRBV11-2	-	TRBJ1-1	many	CASSYIGRDAEAFF	TGTGCCAGCAGCTATATCGGACGGGACGCTGAAGCTTTCTTT